Presented here are 22 T cell receptor beta chains from one specimen sequenced in a study of spatial heterogeneity in lung cancer. TCRdb re-analysed the 5' RACE reads in MiXCR, keeping a single row per CDR3 protein. The repertoire holds tens of thousands of distinct CDR3 sequences, with roughly 9% as singletons. The time point was: blood at routine non-recurrence follow-up after resection. The material was PBMCs, obtained at follow-up. The source is a female donor with early-stage non-small cell lung cancer.

This clonotype was observed a few times. The V call is TRBV19, the J call TRBJ1-5; the D is unclear. Germline-derived CDR1 and CDR2 are LNHDA and SQIVND (reference sequence). The CDR3 covers 15 residues. V lost 0 bases and J 5 bases, leaving 11 bases between the germline ends. CDR3 sequence reads: CASSIDVAYHQPQHF. CDR3 DNA sequence: TGTGCCAGTAGTATAGATGTGGCTTACCATCAGCCCCAGCATTTT.

Ten or more counts support this clonotype. The chain joins TRBV27 to TRBJ2-7, with D uncertain. Trimming removed 2 bases from V and 0 bases from J, with 11 bases in between. The CDR3 totals 15 residues. Germline CDR1 reads MNHEY; CDR2 reads SMNVEV (reference sequence). The CDR3 loop is CASSLVSPSSYEQYF. CDR3 nucleotide sequence: TGTGCCAGCAGTTTAGTAAGCCCGAGCTCCTACGAGCAGTACTTC.

The chain combines TRBV5-6 with TRBJ1-5; D not certain. The CDR3 is 13 residues long. With 5 bases removed from V and 1 base from J, the gap between germline ends came to 7 bases. Germline V CDR1 and CDR2: SGHDT, YYEEEE. The CDR3: CASRARSNQPQHF. DNA for the CDR3: TGTGCCAGCAGAGCTCGGAGCAATCAGCCCCAGCATTTT.

Ten or more counts support this clonotype. The V gene is TRBV12-3 or TRBV12-4, the J gene TRBJ2-7; TRBD2 agrees at 11 bases. V lost 2 bases and J lost 3; bases outside the gene matches: 3. This CDR3 is built from 15 residues. CDR3 DNA: TGTGCCAGCAGTTTATCGACTAGCGGGATCTACGAGCAGTACTTC. It is translated as CASSLSTSGIYEQYF.

V usage is TRBV20-1 and J usage is TRBJ2-5; D is uncertain. V was shortened by 7 bases and J by 4 bases, with 13 bases between the two germline ends. Germline CDR1 is DFQATT and CDR2 is SNEGSKA (reference sequence). The CDR3 runs to 12 residues. Here the CDR3 reads CSVGATGETQYF. The CDR3 coding sequence is TGCAGTGTAGGTGCTACTGGAGAGACCCAGTACTTC.

This chain joins TRBV7-3 and TRBJ2-1, with a tentative D call TRBD2 (6 bases). The CDR3 is made up of 17 amino acids. Looked up from germline, CDR1 is SGHTA and CDR2 is FQGTGA. Trimming stripped 5 bases from V and 0 bases from J, with 17 bases between. DNA for the CDR3: TGTGCCAGCAGCCATTTGGGGGGTACTAGCTCCTACAATGAGCAGTTCTTC. Translated: CASSHLGGTSSYNEQFF.

The rearrangement uses TRBV6-5 and TRBJ2-5; D might be TRBD1 or TRBD2, each matching 7 bases. With 6 bases removed from V and 5 bases from J, the gap between germline ends came to 16 bases. Germline-derived CDR1 and CDR2 are MNHEY and SVGAGI. This CDR3 has 14 amino acids. The CDR3: CASSLHRGGETQYF. Here the CDR3 DNA reads TGTGCCAGCAGCCTCCACAGGGGAGGGGAGACCCAGTACTTC.

This clonotype appeared many times. The gene calls are TRBV24-1 and TRBJ2-7; TRBD1 might be the D (6 bases). The CDR3 loop spans 14 amino acids. V lost 5 bases and J 3 bases, leaving 13 bases between the germline ends. Germline V gives CDR1 KGHDR, CDR2 SFDVKD. The chain's CDR3 is CATSGTGQHYEQYF. For the CDR3, the DNA is TGTGCCACCAGTGGTACCGGACAGCACTACGAGCAGTACTTC.

The chain links TRBV4-1 to TRBJ1-1, with 9 nucleotides matching TRBD1. The V gene's germline CDR1 is MGHRA and CDR2 YSYEKL. The CDR3 extends over 22 amino acids. The ends lost 1 base at V and 3 bases at J; junction bases unmatched: 24. The CDR3 protein is CASSQVFSRRRDRELGDTEAFF. CDR3 nucleotides: TGCGCCAGCAGCCAAGTCTTCTCTCGACGGAGGGACAGGGAGCTCGGGGACACTGAAGCTTTCTTT.

The chain recombines TRBV10-3 with TRBJ2-5; 9 bases align to TRBD2. V lost 4 bases to trimming and J lost 3 bases; unmatched junction nucleotides: 6. In germline, CDR1 is ENHRY, CDR2 SYGVKD. This CDR3 region has 15 residues. CDR3 nucleotides: TGTGCCATCAGTGTTGGGCCTAGCGGGGAAGAGACCCAGTACTTC. Translation gives CAISVGPSGEETQYF.

A remark on this clonotype: This may be a read error, as it is one base from a much larger clone. The CDR3 region has the DNA TGTGCCAGCAGAAGAGGGACGGATAATGAGTTCTTC. This gives the protein CASRRGTDNEFF. The gene calls are TRBV12-3 or TRBV12-4 and TRBJ2-1, with D perhaps TRBD1 or TRBD2 (5 bases each). Trimming removed 6 bases from V and 14 bases from J, with 17 bases in between. This CDR3 contains 12 residues.

The table lists this clonotype with a few counts. J is TRBJ2-7 and V is TRBV4-2; TRBD2 matches 16 bases. V dropped 3 bases and J dropped 0; count of bases not matched to a gene: 11. CDR3 length equals 20 residues. Germline V gene sequence: CDR1 LGHNA, CDR2 YNFKEQ. In DNA, the CDR3 is TGTGCCAGCAGCCAGCCCTGGTTGGGACTAGCGGGAGGGACCTCCTACGAGCAGTACTTC. Its translation is CASSQPWLGLAGGTSYEQYF.

This clonotype was seen a handful of times. The rearrangement joins TRBV3-1 to TRBJ2-1; unclear D gene. CDR1 LGHDT and CDR2 YNNKEL come from the germline V gene (reference sequence). Trimming left V 0 bases short and J 9 bases short, with 6 bases between. The CDR3 runs to 12 residues. CDR3 nucleotides: TGTGCCAGCAGCCAAGATATCCGTGAGCAGTTCTTC. Residues: CASSQDIREQFF.

This clonotype showed up many times. This chain links TRBV14 with TRBJ2-2, with D tentatively TRBD1 (6 bases). The CDR3 runs to 14 residues. The germline V gene has CDR1 SGHDN and CDR2 FVKESK. Trimming stripped 2 bases from V and 5 bases from J, with 9 bases between. The CDR3 nucleotides are TGTGCCAGCAGCCAACCCAGGGGTACCGGGGAGCTGTTTTTT. It yields the protein CASSQPRGTGELFF.

This clonotype has ten or more counts. The CDR3: CASSESFPTPRYGYTF. The CDR3 nucleotides are TGCGCCAGCAGTGAGTCCTTTCCGACCCCCCGTTATGGCTACACCTTC. This chain connects TRBV10-2 to TRBJ1-2; no clear D gene. The germline V and J ends were trimmed by 0 bases and 5 bases, with 16 bases remaining between them. Germline V gene sequence: CDR1 WSHSY, CDR2 SAAADI. The CDR3 runs 16 residues.

This clonotype turned up a few times. This sequence joins TRBV28 and TRBJ2-5; 9 nucleotides align to TRBD2. CDR3 length: 17 residues. The V gene's germline CDR1 is MDHEN and CDR2 SYDVKM. Unmatched junction bases numbered 11, after V lost 2 bases and J lost 4 bases. CDR3 sequence: CASSLNKGAGGRETQYF. The CDR3 nucleotides are TGTGCCAGCAGTTTAAATAAAGGCGCGGGAGGGAGAGAGACCCAGTACTTC.

This clonotype was observed many times. The chain couples TRBV2 to TRBJ1-5; D unresolved. V lost 2 bases and J lost 7, with 12 bases in between. Germline CDR1 and CDR2: SNHLY and FYNNEI. CDR3 size: 14 residues. Here the CDR3 reads CASSETSENQPQHF. CDR3 DNA: TGTGCCAGCAGTGAAACAAGTGAGAACCAGCCCCAGCATTTT.

This clonotype was detected many times. The chain recombines TRBV7-9 with TRBJ2-5, with a weak D call TRBD2 (6 bases). Trimming stripped 1 base from V and 1 base from J, with 10 bases between. The CDR3 totals 15 residues. Germline V lookup: CDR1 SEHNR, CDR2 FQNEAQ (reference sequence). The CDR3: CASSLVTGAQETQYF. The CDR3 DNA sequence: TGTGCCAGCAGCTTAGTCACGGGAGCCCAAGAGACCCAGTACTTC.

About this clonotype: Since a much larger clone is just one base distant, this may be a read error. This chain connects TRBV3-1 to TRBJ2-1; D is perhaps TRBD1 (5 bases). V dropped 3 bases and J dropped 2 bases, with 11 bases sitting between them. Germline V CDR1 and CDR2: LGHDT, YNNKEL (reference sequence). The CDR3 length is 15 residues. The CDR3 reads CASSQRTLTYNEQFF. CDR3 DNA sequence: TGTGCCAGCAGCCAGAGGACACTCACCTACAATGAGCAGTTCTTC.

In this sample, this clonotype turned up a few times. The chain recombines TRBV27 with TRBJ1-5; D is possibly TRBD1 (6 bases). V was clipped by 5 bases and J by 4 bases, with 18 bases between them. This CDR3 has 16 residues. Germline CDR1 reads MNHEY; CDR2 reads SMNVEV (reference sequence). CDR3 residues: CASSPRTEGWNQPQHF. The DNA of the CDR3 is TGTGCCAGCAGTCCCAGGACAGAGGGGTGGAATCAGCCCCAGCATTTT.

This clonotype was seen a few times. The rearrangement joins TRBV7-9 to TRBJ1-1; D is uncertain. V gave up 5 bases and J gave up 1 base, with 14 bases separating them. The CDR3 runs 15 residues. Germline lookup yields CDR1 SEHNR and CDR2 FQNEAQ (reference sequence). The CDR3 bases are TGTGCCAGCAGCACCCCGACATCTTCGAACACTGAAGCTTTCTTT. Residues: CASSTPTSSNTEAFF.

This clonotype was counted ten times or more. The V call is TRBV7-2, the J call TRBJ2-7, with TRBD1 identical over 12 bases. CDR3 length: 14 residues. The V segment lost 4 bases and the J segment 4 bases; nucleotides outside the gene matches: 2. Germline CDR1 and CDR2: SGHTA and FQGNSA. CDR3 residues: CASSWDRGLYEQYF. In DNA form, the CDR3 reads TGTGCCAGCAGCTGGGACAGGGGGCTTTACGAGCAGTACTTC. The variable domain in full, completed from reference TRBV7-2 and TRBJ2-7, reads GAGVSQSPSNKVTEKGKDVELRCDPISGHTALYWYRQSLGQGLEFLIYFQGNSAPDKSGLPSDRFSAERTGGSVSTLTIQRTQQEDSAVYLCASSWDRGLYEQYFGPGTRLTVT.